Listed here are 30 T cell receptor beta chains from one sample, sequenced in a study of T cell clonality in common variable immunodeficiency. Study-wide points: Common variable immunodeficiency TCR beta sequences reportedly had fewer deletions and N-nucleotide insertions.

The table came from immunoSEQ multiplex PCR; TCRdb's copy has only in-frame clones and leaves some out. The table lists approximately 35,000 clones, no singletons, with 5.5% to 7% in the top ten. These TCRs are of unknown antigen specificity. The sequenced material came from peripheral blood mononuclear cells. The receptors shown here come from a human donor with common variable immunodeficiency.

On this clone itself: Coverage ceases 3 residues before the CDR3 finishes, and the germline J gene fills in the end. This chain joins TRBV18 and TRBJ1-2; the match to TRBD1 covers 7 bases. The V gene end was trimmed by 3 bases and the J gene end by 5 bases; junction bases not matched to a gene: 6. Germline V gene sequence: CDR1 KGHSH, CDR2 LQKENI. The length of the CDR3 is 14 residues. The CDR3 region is CASSPSGQRYGYTF. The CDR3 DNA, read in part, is TGTGCCAGCTCACCTTCGGGACAGCGGTATGGC. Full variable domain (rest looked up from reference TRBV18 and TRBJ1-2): NAGVMQNPRHLVRRRGQEARLRCSPMKGHSHVYWYRQLPEEGLKFMVYLQKENIIDESGMPKERFSAEFPKEGPSILRIQQVVRGDSAAYFCASSPSGQRYGYTFGSGTRLTVV.

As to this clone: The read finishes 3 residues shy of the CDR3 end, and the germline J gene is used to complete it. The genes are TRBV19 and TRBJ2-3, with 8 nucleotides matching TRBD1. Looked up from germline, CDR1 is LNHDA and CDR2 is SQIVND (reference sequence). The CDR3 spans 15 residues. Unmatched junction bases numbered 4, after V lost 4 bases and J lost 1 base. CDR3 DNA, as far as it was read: TGTGCCAGTAGTAGCAGGGGGCAGGGCACAGATACG. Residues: CASSSRGQGTDT. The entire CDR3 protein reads CASSSRGQGTDTQYF.

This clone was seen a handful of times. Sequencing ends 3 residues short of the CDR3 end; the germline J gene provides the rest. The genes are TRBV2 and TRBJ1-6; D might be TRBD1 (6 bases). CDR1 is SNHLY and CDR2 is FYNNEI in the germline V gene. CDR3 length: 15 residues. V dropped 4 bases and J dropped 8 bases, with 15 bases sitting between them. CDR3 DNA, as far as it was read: TGTGCCAGCAGTGTTTACCAGGGGAGGGATTCACCC. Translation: CASSVYQGRDSP. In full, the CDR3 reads CASSVYQGRDSPLHF.

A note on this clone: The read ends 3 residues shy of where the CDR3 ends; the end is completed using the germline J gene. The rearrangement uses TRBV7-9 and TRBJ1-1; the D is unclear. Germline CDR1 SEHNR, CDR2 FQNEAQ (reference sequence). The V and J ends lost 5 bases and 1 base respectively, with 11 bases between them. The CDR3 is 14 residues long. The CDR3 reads CASSAQVTNTEAFF. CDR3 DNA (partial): TGTGCCAGCAGCGCGCAGGTGACGAACACTGAA. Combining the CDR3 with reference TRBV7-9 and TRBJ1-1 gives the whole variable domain DTGVSQNPRHKITKRGQNVTFRCDPISEHNRLYWYRQTLGQGPEFLTYFQNEAQLEKSRLLSDRFSAERPKGSFSTLEIQRTEQGDSAMYLCASSAQVTNTEAFFGQGTRLTVV.

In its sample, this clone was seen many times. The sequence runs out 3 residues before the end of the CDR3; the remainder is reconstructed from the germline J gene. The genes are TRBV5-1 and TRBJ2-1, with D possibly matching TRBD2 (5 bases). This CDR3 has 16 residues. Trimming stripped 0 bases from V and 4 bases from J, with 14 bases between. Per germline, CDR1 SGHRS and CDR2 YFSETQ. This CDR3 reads CASSLAGDVRYNEQFF. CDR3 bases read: TGCGCCAGCAGCTTGGCCGGGGATGTCCGGTACAATGAG.

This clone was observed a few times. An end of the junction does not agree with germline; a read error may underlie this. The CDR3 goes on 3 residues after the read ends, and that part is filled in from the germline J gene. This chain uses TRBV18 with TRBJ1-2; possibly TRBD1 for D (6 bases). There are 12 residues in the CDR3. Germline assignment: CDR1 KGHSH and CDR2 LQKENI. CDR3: CASAPGAVGYTF. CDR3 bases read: TGTGCCAGCGCACCGGGGGCAGTAGGC.

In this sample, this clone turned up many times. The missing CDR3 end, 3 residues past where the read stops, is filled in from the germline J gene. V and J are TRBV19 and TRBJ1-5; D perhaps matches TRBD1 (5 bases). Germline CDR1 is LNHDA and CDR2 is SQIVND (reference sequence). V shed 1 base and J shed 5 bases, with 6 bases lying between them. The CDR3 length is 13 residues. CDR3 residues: CASSIGGDQPQHF. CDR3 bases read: TGTGCCAGTAGTATAGGAGGGGATCAGCCC.

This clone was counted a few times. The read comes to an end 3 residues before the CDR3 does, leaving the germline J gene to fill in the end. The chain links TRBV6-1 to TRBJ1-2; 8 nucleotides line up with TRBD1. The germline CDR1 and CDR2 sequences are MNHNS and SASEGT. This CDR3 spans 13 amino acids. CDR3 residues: CASSGTGIGGYTF. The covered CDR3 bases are TGTGCCAGCAGTGGGACAGGGATAGGGGGC.

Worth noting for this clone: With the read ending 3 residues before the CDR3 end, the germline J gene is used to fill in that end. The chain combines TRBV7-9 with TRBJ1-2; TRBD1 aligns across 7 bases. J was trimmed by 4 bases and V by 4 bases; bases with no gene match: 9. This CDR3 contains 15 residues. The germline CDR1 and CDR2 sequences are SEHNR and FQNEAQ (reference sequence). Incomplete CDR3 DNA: TGTGCCAGCAGCTCTCCGGGACAGAGTTTCTATGGC. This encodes CASSSPGQSFYG. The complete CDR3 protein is CASSSPGQSFYGYTF.

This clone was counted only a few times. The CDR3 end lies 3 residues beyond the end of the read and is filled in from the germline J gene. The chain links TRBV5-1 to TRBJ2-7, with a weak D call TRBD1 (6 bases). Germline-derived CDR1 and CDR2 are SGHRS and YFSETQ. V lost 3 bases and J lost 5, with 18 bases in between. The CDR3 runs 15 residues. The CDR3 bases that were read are TGCGCCAGCAGCTCCGCCACAGGGTTTTCTGACGAG. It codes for CASSSATGFSDE. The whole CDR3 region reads CASSSATGFSDEQYF. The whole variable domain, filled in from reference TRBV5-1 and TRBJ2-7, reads KAGVTQTPRYLIKTRGQQVTLSCSPISGHRSVSWYQQTPGQGLQFLFEYFSETQRNKGNFPGRFSGRQFSNSRSEMNVSTLELGDSALYLCASSSATGFSDEQYFGPGTRLTVT.

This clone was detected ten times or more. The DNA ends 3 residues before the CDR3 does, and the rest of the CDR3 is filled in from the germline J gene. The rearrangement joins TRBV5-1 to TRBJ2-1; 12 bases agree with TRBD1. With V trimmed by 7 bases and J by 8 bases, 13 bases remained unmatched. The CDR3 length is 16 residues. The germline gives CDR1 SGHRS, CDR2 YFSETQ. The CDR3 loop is CASYTRGQGASDEQFF. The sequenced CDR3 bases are TGCGCCAGCTACACTAGGGGACAGGGGGCGAGCGATGAG. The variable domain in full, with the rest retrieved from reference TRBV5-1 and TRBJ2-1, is KAGVTQTPRYLIKTRGQQVTLSCSPISGHRSVSWYQQTPGQGLQFLFEYFSETQRNKGNFPGRFSGRQFSNSRSEMNVSTLELGDSALYLCASYTRGQGASDEQFFGPGTRLTVL.

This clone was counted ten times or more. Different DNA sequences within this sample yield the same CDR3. CDR3 residues: CAWSRGTDSNQPQHF. The covered CDR3 bases are TGTGCCTGGAGTAGGGGGACAGATAGCAATCAGCCC. The chain recombines TRBV30 with TRBJ1-5; 7 bases fit TRBD1. The CDR3 is cut off 3 residues early in the read; its end comes from the germline J gene. The germline CDR1 and CDR2 sequences are GTSNPN and SVGIG (reference sequence). CDR3 size: 15 residues. The V gene end was trimmed by 2 bases and the J gene end by 0 bases; junction bases not matched to a gene: 4.

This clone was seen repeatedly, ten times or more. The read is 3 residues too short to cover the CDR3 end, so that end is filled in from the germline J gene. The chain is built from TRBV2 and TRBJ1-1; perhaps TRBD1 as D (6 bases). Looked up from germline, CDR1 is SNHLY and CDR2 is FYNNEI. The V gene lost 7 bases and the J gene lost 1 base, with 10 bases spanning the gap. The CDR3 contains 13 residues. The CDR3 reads CASKGQQNTEAFF. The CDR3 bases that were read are TGTGCCAGCAAAGGACAGCAGAACACTGAA. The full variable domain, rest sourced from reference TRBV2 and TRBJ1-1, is EPEVTQTPSHQVTQMGQEVILRCVPISNHLYFYWYRQILGQKVEFLVSFYNNEISEKSEIFDDQFSVERPDGSNFTLKIRSTKLEDSAMYFCASKGQQNTEAFFGQGTRLTVV.

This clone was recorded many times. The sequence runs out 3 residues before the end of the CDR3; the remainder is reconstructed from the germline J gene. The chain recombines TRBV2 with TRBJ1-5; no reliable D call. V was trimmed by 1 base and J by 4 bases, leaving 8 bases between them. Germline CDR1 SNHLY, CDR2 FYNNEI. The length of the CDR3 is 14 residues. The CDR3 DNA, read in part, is TGTGCCAGCAGTGAAGGGTCACAGAATCAGCCC. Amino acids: CASSEGSQNQP. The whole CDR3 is CASSEGSQNQPQHF.

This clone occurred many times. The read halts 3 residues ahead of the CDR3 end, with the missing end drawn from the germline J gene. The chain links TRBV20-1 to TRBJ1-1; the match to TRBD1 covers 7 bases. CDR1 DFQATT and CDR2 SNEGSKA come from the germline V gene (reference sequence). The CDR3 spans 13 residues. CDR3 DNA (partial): TGCAGTGCTGGGACAGCTGGCTTCGGAGAA. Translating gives CSAGTAGFGE. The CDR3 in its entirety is CSAGTAGFGEAFF.

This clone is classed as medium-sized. The CDR3 loop reads CASSLGKGDVETQYF. The covered CDR3 bases are TGTGCCAGCAGCTTAGGTAAAGGGGATGTGGAGACC. The chain has TRBV11-2 and TRBJ2-5, with D possibly TRBD1 on 5 matching bases. The read stops 3 residues short of the end of the CDR3; the missing end is completed from the germline J gene. Germline V gene sequence: CDR1 SGHAT, CDR2 FQNNGV. The CDR3 runs 15 residues. Trimming removed 1 base from V and 5 bases from J, with 14 bases in between.

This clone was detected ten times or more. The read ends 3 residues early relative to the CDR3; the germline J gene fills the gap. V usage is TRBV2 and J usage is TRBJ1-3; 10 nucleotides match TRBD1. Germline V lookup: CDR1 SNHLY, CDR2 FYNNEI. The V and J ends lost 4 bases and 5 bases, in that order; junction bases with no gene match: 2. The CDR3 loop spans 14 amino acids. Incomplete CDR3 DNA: TGTGCCAGCAGTGCGACAGGGGGCAGAAACACC. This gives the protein CASSATGGRNT. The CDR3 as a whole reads CASSATGGRNTIYF.

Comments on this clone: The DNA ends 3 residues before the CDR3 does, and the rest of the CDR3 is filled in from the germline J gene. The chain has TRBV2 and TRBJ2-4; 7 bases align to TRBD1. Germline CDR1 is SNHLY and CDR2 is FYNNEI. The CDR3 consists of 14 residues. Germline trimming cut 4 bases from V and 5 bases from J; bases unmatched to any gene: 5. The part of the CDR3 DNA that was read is TGTGCCAGCAGTGTTGGGGACAGCCAAAACATT. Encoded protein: CASSVGDSQNI. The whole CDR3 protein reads CASSVGDSQNIQYF.

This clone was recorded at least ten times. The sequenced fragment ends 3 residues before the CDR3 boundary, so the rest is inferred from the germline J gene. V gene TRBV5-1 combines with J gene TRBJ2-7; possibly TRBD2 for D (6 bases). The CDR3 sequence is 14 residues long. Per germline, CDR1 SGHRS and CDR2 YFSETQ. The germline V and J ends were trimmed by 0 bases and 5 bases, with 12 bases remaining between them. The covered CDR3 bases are TGCGCCAGCAGCTTGGCCGGGGGTCGCGACGAG. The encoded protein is CASSLAGGRDE. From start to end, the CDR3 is CASSLAGGRDEQYF.

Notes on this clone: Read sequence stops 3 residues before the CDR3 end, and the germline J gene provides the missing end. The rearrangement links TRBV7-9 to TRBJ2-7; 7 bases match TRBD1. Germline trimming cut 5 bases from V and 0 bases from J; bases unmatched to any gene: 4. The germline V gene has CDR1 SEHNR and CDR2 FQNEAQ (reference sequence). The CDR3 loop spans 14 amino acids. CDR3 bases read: TGTGCCAGCAGCCACCGGGACAGCTCCTACGAG. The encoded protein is CASSHRDSSYE. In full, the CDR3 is CASSHRDSSYEQYF.

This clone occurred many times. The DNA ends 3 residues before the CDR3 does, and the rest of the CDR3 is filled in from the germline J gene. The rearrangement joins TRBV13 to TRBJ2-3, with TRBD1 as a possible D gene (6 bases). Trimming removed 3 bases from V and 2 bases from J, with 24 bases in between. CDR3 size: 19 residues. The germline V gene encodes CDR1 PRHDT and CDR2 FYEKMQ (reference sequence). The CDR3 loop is CASSFKTQPADSFTDTQYF. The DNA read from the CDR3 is TGTGCCAGCAGCTTTAAAACTCAACCGGCGGACAGTTTCACAGATACG.

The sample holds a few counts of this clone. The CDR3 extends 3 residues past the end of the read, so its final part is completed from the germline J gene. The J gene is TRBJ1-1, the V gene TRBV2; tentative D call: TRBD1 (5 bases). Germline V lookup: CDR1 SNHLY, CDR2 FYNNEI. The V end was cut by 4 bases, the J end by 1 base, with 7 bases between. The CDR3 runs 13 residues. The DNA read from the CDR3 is TGTGCCAGCAGTGGGACACGGAACACTGAA. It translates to CASSGTRNTE. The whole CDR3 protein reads CASSGTRNTEAFF. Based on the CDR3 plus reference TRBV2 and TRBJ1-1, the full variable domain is EPEVTQTPSHQVTQMGQEVILRCVPISNHLYFYWYRQILGQKVEFLVSFYNNEISEKSEIFDDQFSVERPDGSNFTLKIRSTKLEDSAMYFCASSGTRNTEAFFGQGTRLTVV.

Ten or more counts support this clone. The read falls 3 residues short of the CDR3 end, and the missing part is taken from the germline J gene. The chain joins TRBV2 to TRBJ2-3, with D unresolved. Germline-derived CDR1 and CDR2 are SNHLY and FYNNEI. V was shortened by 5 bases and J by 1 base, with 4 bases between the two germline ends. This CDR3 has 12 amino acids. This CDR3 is CASSYGTDTQYF. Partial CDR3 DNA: TGTGCCAGCAGTTATGGCACAGATACG.

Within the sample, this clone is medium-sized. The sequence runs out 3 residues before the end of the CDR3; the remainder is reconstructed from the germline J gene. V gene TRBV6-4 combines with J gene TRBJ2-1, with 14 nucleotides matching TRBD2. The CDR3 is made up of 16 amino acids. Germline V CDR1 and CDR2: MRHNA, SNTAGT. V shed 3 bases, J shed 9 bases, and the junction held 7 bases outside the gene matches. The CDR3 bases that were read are TGTGCCAGCAGTGAGGGGACTAGCGGGGGCCGGGGTGAG. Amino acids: CASSEGTSGGRGE. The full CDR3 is CASSEGTSGGRGEQFF.

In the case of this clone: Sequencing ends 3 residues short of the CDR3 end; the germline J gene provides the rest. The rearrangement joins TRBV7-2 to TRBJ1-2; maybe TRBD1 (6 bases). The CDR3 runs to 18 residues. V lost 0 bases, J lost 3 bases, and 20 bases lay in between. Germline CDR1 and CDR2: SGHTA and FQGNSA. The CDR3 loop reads CASSLALGGANIDYGYTF. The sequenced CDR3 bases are TGTGCCAGCAGCTTAGCCCTCGGGGGGGCGAATATAGACTATGGC.

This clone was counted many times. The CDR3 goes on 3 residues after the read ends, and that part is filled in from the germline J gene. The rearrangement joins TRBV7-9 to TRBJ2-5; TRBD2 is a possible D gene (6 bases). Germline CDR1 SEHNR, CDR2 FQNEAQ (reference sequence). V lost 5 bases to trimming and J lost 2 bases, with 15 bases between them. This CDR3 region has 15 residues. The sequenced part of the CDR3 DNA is TGTGCCAGCAGCGGCTTTGGCGGGGAGCAAGAGACC. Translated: CASSGFGGEQET. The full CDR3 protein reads CASSGFGGEQETQYF.

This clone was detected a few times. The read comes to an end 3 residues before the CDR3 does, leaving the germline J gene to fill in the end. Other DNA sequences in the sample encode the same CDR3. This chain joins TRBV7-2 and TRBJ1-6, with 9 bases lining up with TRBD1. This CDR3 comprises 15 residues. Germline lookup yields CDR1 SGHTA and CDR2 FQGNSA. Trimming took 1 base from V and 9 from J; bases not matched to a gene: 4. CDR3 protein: CASSLGGQGGSPLHF. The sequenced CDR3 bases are TGTGCCAGCAGCTTAGGGGGACAGGGTGGTTCACCC.

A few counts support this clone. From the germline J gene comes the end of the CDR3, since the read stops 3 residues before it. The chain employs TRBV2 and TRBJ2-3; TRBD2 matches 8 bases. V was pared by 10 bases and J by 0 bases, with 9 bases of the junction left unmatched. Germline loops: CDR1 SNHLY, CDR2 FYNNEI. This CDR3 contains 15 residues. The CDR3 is CATYRGGYSTDTQYF. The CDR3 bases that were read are TGTGCCACATATCGGGGGGGATATAGCACAGATACG.

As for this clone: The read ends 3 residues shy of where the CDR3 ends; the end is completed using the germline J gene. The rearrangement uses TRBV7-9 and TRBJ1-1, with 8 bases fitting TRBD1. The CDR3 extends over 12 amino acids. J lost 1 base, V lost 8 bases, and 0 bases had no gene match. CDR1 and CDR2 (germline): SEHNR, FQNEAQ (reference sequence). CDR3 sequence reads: CASGTGNTEAFF. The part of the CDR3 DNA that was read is TGTGCCAGCGGGACAGGGAACACTGAA.

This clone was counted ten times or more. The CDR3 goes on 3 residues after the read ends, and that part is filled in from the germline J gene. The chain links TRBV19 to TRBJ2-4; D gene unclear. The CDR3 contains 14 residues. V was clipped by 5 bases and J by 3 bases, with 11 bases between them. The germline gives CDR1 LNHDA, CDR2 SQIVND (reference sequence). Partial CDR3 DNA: TGTGCCAGTAGTTCCTCAGGTAGCAAAAACATT. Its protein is CASSSSGSKNI. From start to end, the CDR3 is CASSSSGSKNIQYF.